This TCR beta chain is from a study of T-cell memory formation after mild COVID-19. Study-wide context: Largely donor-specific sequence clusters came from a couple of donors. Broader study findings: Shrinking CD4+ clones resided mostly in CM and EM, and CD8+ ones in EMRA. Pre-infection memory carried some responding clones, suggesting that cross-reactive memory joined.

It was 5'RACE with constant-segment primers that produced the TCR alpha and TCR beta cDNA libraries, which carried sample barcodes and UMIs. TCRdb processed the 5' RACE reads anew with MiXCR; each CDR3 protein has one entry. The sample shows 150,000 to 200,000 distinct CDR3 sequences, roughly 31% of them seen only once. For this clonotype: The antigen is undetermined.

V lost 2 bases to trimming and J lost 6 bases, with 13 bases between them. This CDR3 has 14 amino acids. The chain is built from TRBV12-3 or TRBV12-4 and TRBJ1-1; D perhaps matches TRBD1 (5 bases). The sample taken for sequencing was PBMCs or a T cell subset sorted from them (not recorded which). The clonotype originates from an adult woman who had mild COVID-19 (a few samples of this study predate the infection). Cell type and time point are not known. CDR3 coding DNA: TGTGCCAGCAGTTTAAGGAGTTGGGGCCCTGAAGCTTTCTTT. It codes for CASSLRSWGPEAFF.